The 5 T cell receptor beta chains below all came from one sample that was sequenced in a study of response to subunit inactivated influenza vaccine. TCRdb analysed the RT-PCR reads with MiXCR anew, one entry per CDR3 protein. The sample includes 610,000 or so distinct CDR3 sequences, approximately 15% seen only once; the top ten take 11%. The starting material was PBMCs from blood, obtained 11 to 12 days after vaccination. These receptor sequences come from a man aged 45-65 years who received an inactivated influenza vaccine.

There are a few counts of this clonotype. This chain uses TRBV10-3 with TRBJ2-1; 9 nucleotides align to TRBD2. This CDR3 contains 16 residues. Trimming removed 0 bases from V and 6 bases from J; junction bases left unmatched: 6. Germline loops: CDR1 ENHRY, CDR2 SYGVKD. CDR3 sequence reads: CAISESDGLAFNEQFF. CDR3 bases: TGTGCCATCAGTGAGTCCGATGGACTAGCGTTCAATGAGCAGTTCTTC.

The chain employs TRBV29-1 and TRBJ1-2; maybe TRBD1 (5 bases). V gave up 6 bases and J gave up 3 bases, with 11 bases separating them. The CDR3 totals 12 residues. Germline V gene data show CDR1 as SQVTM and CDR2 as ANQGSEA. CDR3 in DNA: TGCAGCGTGGGGGACGGGGACTATGGCTACACCTTC. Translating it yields CSVGDGDYGYTF.

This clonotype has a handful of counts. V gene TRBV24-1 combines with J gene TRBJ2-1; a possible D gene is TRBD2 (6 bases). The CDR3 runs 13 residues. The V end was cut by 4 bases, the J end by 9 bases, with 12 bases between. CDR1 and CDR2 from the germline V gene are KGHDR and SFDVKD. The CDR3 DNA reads TGTGCCACCAGTGACGCGACTAGTTCTGAGCAGTTCTTC. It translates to CATSDATSSEQFF.

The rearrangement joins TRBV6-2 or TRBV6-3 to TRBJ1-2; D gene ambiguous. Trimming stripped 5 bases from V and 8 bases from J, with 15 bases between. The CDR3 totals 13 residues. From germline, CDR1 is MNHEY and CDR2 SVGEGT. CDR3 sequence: CASSDYELGGYTF. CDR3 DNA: TGTGCCAGCAGTGACTACGAGCTCGGAGGCTACACCTTC.

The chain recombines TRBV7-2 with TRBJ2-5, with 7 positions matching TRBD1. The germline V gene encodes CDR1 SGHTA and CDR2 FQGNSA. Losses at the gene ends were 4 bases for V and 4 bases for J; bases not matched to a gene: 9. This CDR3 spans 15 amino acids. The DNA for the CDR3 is TGTGCCAGCAGCTGGGGACAGTTTCTTGGAGAGACCCAGTACTTC. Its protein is CASSWGQFLGETQYF.